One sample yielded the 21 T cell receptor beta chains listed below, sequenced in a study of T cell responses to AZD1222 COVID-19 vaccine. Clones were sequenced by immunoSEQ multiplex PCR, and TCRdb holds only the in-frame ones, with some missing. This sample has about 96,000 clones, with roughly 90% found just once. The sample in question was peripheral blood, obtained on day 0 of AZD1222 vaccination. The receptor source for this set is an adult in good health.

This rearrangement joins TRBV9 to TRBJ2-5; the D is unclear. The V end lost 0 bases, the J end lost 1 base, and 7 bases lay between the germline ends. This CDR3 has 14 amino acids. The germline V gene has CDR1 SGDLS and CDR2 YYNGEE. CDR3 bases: TGTGCCAGCAGCGTAGCTCGCAGCCAAGAGACCCAGTACTTC. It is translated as CASSVARSQETQYF.

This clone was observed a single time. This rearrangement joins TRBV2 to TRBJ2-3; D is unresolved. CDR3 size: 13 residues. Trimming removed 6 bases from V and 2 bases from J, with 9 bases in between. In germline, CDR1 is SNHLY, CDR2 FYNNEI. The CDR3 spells CASRTAATDTQYF. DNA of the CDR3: TGTGCCAGCAGAACGGCAGCCACAGATACGCAGTATTTT. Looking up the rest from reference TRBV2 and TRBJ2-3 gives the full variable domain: EPEVTQTPSHQVTQMGQEVILRCVPISNHLYFYWYRQILGQKVEFLVSFYNNEISEKSEIFDDQFSVERPDGSNFTLKIRSTKLEDSAMYFCASRTAATDTQYFGPGTRLTVL.

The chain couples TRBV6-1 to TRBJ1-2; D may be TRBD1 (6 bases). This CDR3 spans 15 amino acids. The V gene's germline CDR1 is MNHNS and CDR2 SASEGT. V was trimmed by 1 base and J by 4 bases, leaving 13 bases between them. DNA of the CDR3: TGTGCCAGCAGTGAAGGTGGAACAGGGATCTATGGCTACACCTTC. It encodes CASSEGGTGIYGYTF.

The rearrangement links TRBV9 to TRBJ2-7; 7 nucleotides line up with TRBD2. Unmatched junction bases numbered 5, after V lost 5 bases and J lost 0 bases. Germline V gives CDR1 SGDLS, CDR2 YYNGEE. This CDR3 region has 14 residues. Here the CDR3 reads CASSSGPSSYEQYF. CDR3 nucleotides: TGTGCCAGCAGTAGCGGGCCTAGCTCCTACGAGCAGTACTTC.

In nucleotides, the CDR3 is TGTGCCATCAGTGGGAAGGGACAGGGGGCTAGGACTGAAGCTTTCTTT. This encodes CAISGKGQGARTEAFF. The J gene is TRBJ1-1, the V gene TRBV10-3, with 12 positions matching TRBD1. V was pared by 4 bases and J by 5 bases, with 8 bases of the junction left unmatched. The germline gives CDR1 ENHRY, CDR2 SYGVKD. The CDR3 spans 16 residues.

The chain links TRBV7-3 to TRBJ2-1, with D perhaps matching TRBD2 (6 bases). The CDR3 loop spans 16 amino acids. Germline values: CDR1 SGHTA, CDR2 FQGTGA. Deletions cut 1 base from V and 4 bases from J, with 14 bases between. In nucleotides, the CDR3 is TGTGCCAGCAGCTTAAGTGGAGGGAGAGGGTACAATGAGCAGTTCTTC. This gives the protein CASSLSGGRGYNEQFF.

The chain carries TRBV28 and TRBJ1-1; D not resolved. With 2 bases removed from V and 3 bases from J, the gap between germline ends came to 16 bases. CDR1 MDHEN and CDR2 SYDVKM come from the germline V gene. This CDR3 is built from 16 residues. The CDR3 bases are TGTGCCAGCAGTTTAATTCAGGCCCCCCGGTACACTGAAGCTTTCTTT. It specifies CASSLIQAPRYTEAFF.

Here the CDR3 DNA reads TGTGCCAGCAGTAGGACAGGGAACACTGAAGCTTTCTTT. Amino acid sequence: CASSRTGNTEAFF. The chain is built from TRBV12-3 or TRBV12-4 and TRBJ1-1; the match to TRBD1 covers 7 bases. This CDR3 spans 13 amino acids. Germline trimming cut 5 bases from V and 1 base from J; bases unmatched to any gene: 1.

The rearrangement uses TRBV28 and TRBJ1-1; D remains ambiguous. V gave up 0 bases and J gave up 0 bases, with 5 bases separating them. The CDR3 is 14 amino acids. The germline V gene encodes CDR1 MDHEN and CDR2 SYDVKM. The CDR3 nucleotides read TGTGCCAGCAGTTTATGGCAGATGAACACTGAAGCTTTCTTT. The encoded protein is CASSLWQMNTEAFF.

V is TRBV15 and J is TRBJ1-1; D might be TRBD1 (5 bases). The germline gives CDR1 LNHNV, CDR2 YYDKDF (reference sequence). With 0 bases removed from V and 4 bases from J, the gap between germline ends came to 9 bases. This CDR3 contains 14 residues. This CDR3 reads CATSRDRVTTEAFF. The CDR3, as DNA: TGTGCCACCAGCAGAGACAGGGTCACCACTGAAGCTTTCTTT.

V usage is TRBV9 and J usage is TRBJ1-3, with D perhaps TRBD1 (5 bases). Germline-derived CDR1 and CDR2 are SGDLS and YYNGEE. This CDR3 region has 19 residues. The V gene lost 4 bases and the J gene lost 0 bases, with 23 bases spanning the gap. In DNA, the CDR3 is TGTGCCAGCAGCTCCCCTCGGGGGGGTCCAGGGATCTCTGGAAACACCATATATTTT. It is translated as CASSSPRGGPGISGNTIYF. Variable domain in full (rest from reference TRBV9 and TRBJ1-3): DSGVTQTPKHLITATGQRVTLRCSPRSGDLSVYWYQQSLDQGLQFLIQYYNGEERAKGNILERFSAQQFPDLHSELNLSSLELGDSALYFCASSSPRGGPGISGNTIYFGEGSWLTVV.

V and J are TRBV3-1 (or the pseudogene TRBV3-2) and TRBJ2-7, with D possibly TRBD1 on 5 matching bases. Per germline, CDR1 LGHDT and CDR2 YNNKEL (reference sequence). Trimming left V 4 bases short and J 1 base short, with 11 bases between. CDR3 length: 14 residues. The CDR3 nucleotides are TGTGCCAGCAGCCTTGGACATACATCCTACGAGCAGTACTTC. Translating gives CASSLGHTSYEQYF.

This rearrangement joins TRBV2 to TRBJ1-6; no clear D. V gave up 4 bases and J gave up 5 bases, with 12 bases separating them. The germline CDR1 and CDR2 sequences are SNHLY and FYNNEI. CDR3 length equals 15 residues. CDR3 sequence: CASSARGQNNSPLHF. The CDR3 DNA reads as TGTGCCAGCAGTGCCCGGGGTCAGAATAATTCACCCCTCCACTTT.

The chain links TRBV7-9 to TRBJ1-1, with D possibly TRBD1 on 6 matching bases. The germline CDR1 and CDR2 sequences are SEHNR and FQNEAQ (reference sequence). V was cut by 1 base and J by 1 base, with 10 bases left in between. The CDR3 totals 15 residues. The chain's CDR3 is CASSLGDIANTEAFF. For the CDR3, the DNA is TGTGCCAGCAGCTTAGGGGACATCGCGAACACTGAAGCTTTCTTT.

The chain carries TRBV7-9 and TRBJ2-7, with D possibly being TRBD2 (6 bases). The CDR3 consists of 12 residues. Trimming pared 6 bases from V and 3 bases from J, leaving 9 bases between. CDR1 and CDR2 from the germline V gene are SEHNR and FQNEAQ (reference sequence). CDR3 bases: TGTGCCAGCAGGCGGGGAAGCTACGAGCAGTACTTC. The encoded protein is CASRRGSYEQYF.

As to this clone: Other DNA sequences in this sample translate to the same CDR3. CDR3: CASRLAGYEQYF. Here the CDR3 DNA reads TGCGCCAGCCGGCTAGCCGGCTACGAGCAGTACTTC. The chain carries TRBV10-2 and TRBJ2-7; D might be TRBD2 (5 bases). The CDR3 totals 12 residues. V was clipped by 8 bases and J by 3 bases, with 11 bases between them. Germline V gene sequence: CDR1 WSHSY, CDR2 SAAADI.

This CDR3 reads CASRGAGGQDTQYF. For the CDR3, the DNA is TGCGCCAGCAGGGGCGCGGGAGGGCAAGATACGCAGTATTTT. The chain combines TRBV5-1 with TRBJ2-3; TRBD2 aligns across 9 bases. The CDR3 has 14 residues. V was pared by 5 bases and J by 5 bases, with 6 bases of the junction left unmatched. CDR1 SGHRS and CDR2 YFSETQ come from the germline V gene.

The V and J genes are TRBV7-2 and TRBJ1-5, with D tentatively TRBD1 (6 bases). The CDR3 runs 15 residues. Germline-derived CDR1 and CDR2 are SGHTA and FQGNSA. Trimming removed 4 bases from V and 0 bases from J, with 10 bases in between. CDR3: CASSSGQYSNQPQHF. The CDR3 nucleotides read TGTGCCAGCAGCTCTGGACAGTATAGCAATCAGCCCCAGCATTTT.

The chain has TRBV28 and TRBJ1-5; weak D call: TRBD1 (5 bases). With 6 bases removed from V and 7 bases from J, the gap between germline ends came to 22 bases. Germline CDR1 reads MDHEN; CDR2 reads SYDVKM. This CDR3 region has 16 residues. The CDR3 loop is CASRGTIGLHGQPQHF. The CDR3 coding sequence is TGTGCCAGCAGAGGGACCATAGGCCTTCACGGGCAGCCCCAGCATTTT.

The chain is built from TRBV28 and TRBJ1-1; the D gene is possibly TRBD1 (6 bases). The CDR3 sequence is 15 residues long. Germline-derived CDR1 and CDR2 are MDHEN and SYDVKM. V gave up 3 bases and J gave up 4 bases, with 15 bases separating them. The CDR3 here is CASSLGWGGVTEAFF. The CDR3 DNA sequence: TGTGCCAGCAGTTTGGGTTGGGGGGGCGTCACTGAAGCTTTCTTT.

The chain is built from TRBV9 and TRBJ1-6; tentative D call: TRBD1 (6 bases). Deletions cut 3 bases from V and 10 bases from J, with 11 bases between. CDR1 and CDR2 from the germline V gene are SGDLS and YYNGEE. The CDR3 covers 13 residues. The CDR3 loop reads CASSGGGRSPLHF. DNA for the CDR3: TGTGCCAGCAGCGGAGGGGGTCGGTCACCCCTCCACTTT. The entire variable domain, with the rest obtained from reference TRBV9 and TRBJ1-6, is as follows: DSGVTQTPKHLITATGQRVTLRCSPRSGDLSVYWYQQSLDQGLQFLIQYYNGEERAKGNILERFSAQQFPDLHSELNLSSLELGDSALYFCASSGGGRSPLHFGNGTRLTVT.